This record covers a single T cell receptor (beta chain). The antigen is not known. The data were obtained in a study of T cell responses to AZD1222 COVID-19 vaccine. General study findings and limits: There were vaccine-associated CD4 TCRs across spike, dominant at 160-218 and 743-854. Nearly half of unique spike-specific TCRs reportedly avoided B.1.351 and B.1.1.7 mutated regions.

This table comes from immunoSEQ multiplex PCR, and its TCRdb copy is limited to in-frame clones, with some not included. This table has 50,000 to 65,000 clones, about 89% appearing once. Samples with a second dose at about 4 or about 12 weeks were pooled together. Sequenced material: peripheral blood, taken 28 days after the second AZD1222 dose. The sequence came from an adult who received the AZD1222 COVID-19 vaccine.

DNA of the CDR3: TGTGCCAGCAGCTTAGTGGGGGCCTCCTACAATGAGCAGTTCTTC. This codes for CASSLVGASYNEQFF. This chain joins TRBV7-2 and TRBJ2-1, with D perhaps TRBD1 (6 bases). CDR3 length equals 15 residues. Between the trimmed V and J ends, which lost 1 base and 0 bases, there was a span of 7 bases. Germline assignment: CDR1 SGHTA and CDR2 FQGNSA.